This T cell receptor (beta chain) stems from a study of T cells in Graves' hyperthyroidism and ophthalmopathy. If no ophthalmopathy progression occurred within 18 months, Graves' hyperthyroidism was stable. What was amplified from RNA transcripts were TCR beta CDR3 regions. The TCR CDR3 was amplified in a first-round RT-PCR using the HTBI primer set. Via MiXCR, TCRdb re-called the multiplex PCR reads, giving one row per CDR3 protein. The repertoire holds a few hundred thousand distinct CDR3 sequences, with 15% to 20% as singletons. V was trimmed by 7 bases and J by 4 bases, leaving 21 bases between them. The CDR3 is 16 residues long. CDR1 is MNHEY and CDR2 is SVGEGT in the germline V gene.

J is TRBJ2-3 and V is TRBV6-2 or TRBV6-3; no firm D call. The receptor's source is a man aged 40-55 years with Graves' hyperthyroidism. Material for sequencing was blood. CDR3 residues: CASNTGYSQPPDTQYF. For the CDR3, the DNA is TGTGCCAGCAATACTGGGTACAGTCAGCCACCAGATACGCAGTATTTT.